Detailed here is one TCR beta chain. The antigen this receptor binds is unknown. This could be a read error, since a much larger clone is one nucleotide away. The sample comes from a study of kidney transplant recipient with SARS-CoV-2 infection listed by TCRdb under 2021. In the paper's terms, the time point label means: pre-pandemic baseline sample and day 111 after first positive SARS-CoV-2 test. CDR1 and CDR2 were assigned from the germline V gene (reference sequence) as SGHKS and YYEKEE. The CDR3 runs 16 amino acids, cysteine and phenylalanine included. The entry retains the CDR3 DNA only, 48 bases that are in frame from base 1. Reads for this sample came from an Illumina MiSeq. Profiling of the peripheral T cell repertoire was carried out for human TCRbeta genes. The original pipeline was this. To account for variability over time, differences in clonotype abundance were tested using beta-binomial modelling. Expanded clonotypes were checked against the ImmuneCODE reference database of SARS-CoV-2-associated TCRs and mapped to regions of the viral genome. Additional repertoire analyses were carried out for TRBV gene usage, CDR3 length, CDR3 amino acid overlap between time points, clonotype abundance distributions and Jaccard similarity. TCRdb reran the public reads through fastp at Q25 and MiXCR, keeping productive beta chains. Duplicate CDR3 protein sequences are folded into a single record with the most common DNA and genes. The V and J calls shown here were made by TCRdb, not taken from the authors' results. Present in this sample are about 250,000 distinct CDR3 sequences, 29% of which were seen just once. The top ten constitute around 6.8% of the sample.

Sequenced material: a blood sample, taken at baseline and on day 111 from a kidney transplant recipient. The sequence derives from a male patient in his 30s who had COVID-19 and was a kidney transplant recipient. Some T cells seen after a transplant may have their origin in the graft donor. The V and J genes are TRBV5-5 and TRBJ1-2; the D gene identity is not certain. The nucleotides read TGTGCCAGCCGCCTGGATGTCTCGCGAAAGACCTATGGCCACACCTTC. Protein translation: CASRLDVSRKTYGHTF.